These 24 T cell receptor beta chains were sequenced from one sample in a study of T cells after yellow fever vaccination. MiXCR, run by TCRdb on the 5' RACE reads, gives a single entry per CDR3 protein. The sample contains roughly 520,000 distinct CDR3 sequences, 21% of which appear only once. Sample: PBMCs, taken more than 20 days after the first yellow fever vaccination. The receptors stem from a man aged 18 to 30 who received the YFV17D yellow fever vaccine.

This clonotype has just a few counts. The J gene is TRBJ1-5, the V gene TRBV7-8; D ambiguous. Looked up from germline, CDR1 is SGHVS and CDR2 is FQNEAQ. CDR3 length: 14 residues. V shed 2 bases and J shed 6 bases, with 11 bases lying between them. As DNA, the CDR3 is TGTGCCAGCAGCTTAAGCAGACGAGGTCAGCCCCAGCATTTT. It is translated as CASSLSRRGQPQHF.

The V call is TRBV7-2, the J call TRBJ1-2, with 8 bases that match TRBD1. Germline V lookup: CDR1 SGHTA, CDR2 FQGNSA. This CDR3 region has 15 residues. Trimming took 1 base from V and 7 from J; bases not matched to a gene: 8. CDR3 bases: TGTGCCAGCAGCTTAGGGCTAGGCCAGGGGGCTGGCTACACCTTC. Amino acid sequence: CASSLGLGQGAGYTF.

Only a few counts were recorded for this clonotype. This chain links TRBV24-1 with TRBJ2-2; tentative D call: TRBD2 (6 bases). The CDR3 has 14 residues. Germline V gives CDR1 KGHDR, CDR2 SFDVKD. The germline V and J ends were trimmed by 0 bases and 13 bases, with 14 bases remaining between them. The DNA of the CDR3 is TGTGCCACCAGTGATTTGCAACCCGGAGGGTGGCTGTTTTTT. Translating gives CATSDLQPGGWLFF.

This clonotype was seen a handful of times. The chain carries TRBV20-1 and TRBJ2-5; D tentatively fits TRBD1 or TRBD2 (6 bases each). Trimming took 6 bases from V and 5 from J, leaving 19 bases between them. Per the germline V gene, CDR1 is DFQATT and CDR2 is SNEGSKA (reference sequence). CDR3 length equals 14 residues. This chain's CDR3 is CSARTGGFAETQYF. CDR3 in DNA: TGCAGTGCAAGGACCGGGGGCTTCGCCGAGACCCAGTACTTC.

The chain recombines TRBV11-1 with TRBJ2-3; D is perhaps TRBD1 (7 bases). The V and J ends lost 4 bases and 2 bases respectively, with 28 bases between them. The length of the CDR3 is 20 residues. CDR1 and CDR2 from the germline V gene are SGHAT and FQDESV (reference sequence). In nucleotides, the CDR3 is TGTGCCAGCAGCTCCTCGACAGGGTGGGTAGCGGCGGCCCTCACAGATACGCAGTATTTT. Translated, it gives CASSSSTGWVAAALTDTQYF.

The CDR3 nucleotides read TGCGCCAGCAGCTTGGCCTCGGTCGGAGAGACCCAGTACTTC. Encoded protein: CASSLASVGETQYF. The rearrangement joins TRBV5-1 to TRBJ2-5; D is undetermined. Trimming took 0 bases from V and 4 from J, leaving 10 bases between them. This CDR3 is built from 14 residues. The germline gives CDR1 SGHRS, CDR2 YFSETQ. Using reference TRBV5-1 and TRBJ2-5 for the parts outside the CDR3, the full variable domain is KAGVTQTPRYLIKTRGQQVTLSCSPISGHRSVSWYQQTPGQGLQFLFEYFSETQRNKGNFPGRFSGRQFSNSRSEMNVSTLELGDSALYLCASSLASVGETQYFGPGTRLLVL.

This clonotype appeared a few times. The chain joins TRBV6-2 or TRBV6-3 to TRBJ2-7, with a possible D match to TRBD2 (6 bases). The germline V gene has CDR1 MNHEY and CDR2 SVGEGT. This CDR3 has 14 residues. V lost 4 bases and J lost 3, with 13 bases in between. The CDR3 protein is CASSSGGYLYEQYV. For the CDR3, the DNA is TGTGCCAGCAGTTCCGGGGGTTACCTCTACGAGCAGTACGTC.

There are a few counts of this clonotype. The DNA of the CDR3 is TGTGCCAGCAGCCCCCTCGGGGGCGGGGGTGAGCAGTTCTTC. Amino acids: CASSPLGGGGEQFF. This chain connects TRBV12-3 or TRBV12-4 to TRBJ2-1; D may be TRBD2 (7 bases). This CDR3 comprises 14 residues. V lost 6 bases and J 9 bases, leaving 18 bases between the germline ends.

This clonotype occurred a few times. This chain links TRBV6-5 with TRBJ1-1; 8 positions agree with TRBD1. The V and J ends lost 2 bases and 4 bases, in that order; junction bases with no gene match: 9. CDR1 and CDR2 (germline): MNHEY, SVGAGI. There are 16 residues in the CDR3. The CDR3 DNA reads TGTGCCAGCAGTTACGAACCTCAGGGGGCGTCCACTGAAGCTTTCTTT. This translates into CASSYEPQGASTEAFF.

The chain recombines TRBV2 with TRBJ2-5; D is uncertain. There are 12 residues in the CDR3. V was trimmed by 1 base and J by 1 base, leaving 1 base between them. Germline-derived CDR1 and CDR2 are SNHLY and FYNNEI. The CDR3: CASSEVQETQYF. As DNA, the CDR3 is TGTGCCAGCAGTGAAGTCCAAGAGACCCAGTACTTC.

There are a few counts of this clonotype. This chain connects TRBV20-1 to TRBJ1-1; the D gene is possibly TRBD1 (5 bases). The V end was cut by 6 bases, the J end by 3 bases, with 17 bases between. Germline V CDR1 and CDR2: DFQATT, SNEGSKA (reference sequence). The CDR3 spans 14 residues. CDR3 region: CSAPRGGADTEAFF. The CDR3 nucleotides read TGCAGTGCCCCCCGAGGAGGGGCCGACACTGAAGCTTTCTTT.

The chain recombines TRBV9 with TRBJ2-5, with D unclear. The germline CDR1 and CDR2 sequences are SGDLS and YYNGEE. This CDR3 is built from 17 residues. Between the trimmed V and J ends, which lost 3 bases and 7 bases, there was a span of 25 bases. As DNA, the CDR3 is TGTGCCAGCAGCGGCCTCGACGAACCCTTATATTCTTTGACCCAGTACTTC. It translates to CASSGLDEPLYSLTQYF.

The CDR3 nucleotides are TGCAGTGCTAGGGGGAGGGGCACCGGGGAGCTGTTTTTT. This encodes CSARGRGTGELFF. The genes are TRBV20-1 and TRBJ2-2; 7 bases match TRBD2. V shed 3 bases and J 4 bases; nucleotides not matched to a gene: 2. Germline V CDR1 and CDR2: DFQATT, SNEGSKA (reference sequence). The length of the CDR3 is 13 residues.

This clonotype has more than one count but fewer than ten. CDR3 region: CASISVGTTQYF. In DNA, the CDR3 is TGTGCCAGCATCTCAGTCGGGACAACGCAGTACTTC. This chain joins TRBV6-2 or TRBV6-3 and TRBJ2-7, with D possibly being TRBD1 (6 bases). V was pared by 7 bases and J by 9 bases, with 16 bases between. Germline assignment: CDR1 MNHEY and CDR2 SVGEGT. CDR3 length equals 12 residues.

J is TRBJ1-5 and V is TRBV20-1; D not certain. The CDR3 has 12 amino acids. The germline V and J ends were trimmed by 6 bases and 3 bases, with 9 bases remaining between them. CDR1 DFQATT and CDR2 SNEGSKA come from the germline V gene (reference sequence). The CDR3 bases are TGCAGTGCCGCTGACACCAATCAGCCCCAGCATTTT. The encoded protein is CSAADTNQPQHF.

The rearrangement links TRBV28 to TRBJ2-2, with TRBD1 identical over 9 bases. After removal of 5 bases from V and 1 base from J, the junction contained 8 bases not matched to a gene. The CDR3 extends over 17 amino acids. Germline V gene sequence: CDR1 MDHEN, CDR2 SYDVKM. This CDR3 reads CASSTQTGGRNTGELFF. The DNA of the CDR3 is TGTGCCAGCAGTACCCAGACAGGGGGTCGGAACACCGGGGAGCTGTTTTTT.

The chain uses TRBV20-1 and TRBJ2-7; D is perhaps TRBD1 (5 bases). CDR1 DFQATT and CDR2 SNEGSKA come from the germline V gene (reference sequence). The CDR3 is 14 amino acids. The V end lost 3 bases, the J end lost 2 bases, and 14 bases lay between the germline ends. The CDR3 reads CSARGPPVAYEQYF. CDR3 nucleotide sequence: TGCAGTGCTAGGGGGCCACCCGTAGCCTACGAGCAGTACTTC.

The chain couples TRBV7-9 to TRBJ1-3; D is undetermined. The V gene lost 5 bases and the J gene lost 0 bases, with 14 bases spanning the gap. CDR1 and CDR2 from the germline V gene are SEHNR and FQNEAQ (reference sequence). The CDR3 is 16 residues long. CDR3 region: CASSPRGSFSGNTIYF. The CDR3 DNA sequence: TGTGCCAGCAGCCCCCGGGGATCTTTCTCTGGAAACACCATATATTTT.

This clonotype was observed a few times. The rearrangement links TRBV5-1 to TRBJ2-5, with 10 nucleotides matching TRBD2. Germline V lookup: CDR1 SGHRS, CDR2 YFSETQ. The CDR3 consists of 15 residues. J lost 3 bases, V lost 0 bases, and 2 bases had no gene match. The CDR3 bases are TGCGCCAGCAGCTTGGACCTAGCGGGGGAAGAGACCCAGTACTTC. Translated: CASSLDLAGEETQYF. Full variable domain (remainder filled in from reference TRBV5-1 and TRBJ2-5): KAGVTQTPRYLIKTRGQQVTLSCSPISGHRSVSWYQQTPGQGLQFLFEYFSETQRNKGNFPGRFSGRQFSNSRSEMNVSTLELGDSALYLCASSLDLAGEETQYFGPGTRLLVL.

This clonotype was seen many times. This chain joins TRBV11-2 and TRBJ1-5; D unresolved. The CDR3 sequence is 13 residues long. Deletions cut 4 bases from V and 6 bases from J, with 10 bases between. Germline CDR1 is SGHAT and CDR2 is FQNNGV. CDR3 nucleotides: TGTGCCAGCAGCTCCGACGGGTTTCAGCCCCAGCATTTT. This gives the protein CASSSDGFQPQHF.

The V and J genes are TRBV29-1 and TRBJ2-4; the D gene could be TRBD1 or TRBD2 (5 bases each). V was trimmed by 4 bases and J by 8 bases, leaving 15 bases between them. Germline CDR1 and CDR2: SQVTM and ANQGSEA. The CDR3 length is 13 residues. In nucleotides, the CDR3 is TGCAGCGTTGGCCGACAGCTGGGGGACATTCAGTACTTC. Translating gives CSVGRQLGDIQYF. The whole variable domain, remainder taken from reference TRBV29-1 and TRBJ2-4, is SAVISQKPSRDICQRGTSLTIQCQVDSQVTMMFWYRQQPGQSLTLIATANQGSEATYESGFVIDKFPISRPNLTFSTLTVSNMSPEDSSIYLCSVGRQLGDIQYFGAGTRLSVL.

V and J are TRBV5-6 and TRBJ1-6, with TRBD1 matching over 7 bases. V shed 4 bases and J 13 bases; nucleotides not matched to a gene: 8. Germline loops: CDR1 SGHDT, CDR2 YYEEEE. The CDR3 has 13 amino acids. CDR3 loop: CASSPGTEVPLHF. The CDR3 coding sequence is TGTGCCAGCAGCCCCGGGACAGAGGTTCCCCTCCACTTT.

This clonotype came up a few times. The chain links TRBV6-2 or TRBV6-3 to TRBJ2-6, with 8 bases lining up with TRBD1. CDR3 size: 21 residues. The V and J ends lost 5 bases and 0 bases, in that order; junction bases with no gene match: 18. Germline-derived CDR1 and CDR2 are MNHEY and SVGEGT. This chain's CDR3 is CASSLGTGMRRPVSGANVLTF. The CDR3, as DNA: TGTGCCAGCAGTCTTGGGACAGGTATGAGGAGGCCAGTCTCTGGGGCCAACGTCCTGACTTTC.

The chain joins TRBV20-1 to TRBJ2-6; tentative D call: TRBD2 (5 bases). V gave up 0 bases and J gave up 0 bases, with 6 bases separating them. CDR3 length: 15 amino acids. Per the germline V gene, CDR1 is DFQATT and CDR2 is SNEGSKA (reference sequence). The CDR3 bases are TGCAGTGCTAGAGAAGGAGGCTCTGGGGCCAACGTCCTGACTTTC. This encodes CSAREGGSGANVLTF.